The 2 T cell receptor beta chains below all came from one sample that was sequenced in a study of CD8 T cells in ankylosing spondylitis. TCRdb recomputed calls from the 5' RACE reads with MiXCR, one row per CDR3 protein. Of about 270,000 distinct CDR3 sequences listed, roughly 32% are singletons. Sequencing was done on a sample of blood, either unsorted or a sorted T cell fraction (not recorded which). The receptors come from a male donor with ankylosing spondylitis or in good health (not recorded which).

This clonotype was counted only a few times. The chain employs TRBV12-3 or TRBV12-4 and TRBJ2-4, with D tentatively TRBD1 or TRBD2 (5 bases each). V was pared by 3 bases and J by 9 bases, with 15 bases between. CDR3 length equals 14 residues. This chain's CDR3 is CASSFADSAGIQYF. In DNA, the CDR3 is TGTGCCAGCAGTTTCGCTGACAGCGCGGGCATTCAGTACTTC.

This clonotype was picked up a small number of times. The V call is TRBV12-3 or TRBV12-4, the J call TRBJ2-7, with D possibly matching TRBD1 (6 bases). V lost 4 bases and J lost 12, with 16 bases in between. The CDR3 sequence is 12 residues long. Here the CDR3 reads CASSSDSYRPYF. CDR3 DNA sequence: TGTGCCAGCAGTTCGGACAGCTACCGGCCGTACTTC.